This T cell receptor (beta chain) was recorded in a study of cytomegalovirus exposure and HLA in healthy donors. 13 Jbeta primers and 60 Vbeta primers were used for the PCR. Assay used: immunoSEQ multiplex PCR; TCRdb lists only in-frame clones, some missing. The profile shows some 150,000 clones, roughly 84% of them singletons. This clonotype originated in a woman between 18 and 29 years old in good health and CMV-seronegative. Sequenced sample: PBMCs.

The CDR3 DNA is TGTGCCAGCTCTGACAGTTTGGGGCCCCAGCATTTT. Translated: CASSDSLGPQHF. This sequence joins TRBV2 and TRBJ1-5, with D tentatively TRBD1 (5 bases). Germline loops: CDR1 SNHLY, CDR2 FYNNEI. V lost 8 bases and J lost 9, with 14 bases in between. The CDR3 is 12 amino acids.